This T cell receptor beta chain emerged from a study of T cell changes during pregnancy in multiple sclerosis. Sequenced by immunoSEQ multiplex PCR; TCRdb stores in-frame clones only, minus some. The repertoire holds tens of thousands of clones, with more than 85% as singletons. CDR3 size: 16 residues. The V end lost 3 bases, the J end lost 9 bases, and 18 bases lay between the germline ends. Per the germline V gene, CDR1 is MRHNA and CDR2 is SNTAGT. V and J are TRBV6-4 and TRBJ1-6; D perhaps matches TRBD1 (6 bases). The sample consisted of CD8+ T cells from peripheral blood mononuclear cells, taken before pregnancy. This receptor was identified in a female donor with multiple sclerosis, enrolled in a pregnancy study. CDR3 protein: CASSDGAQGQGSPLHF. The DNA of the CDR3 is TGTGCCAGCAGTGATGGAGCACAGGGACAAGGTTCACCCCTCCACTTT.